The source of this T cell receptor beta chain is a study of T cell responses to AZD1222 COVID-19 vaccine. Second-dose intervals near 4 or 12 weeks were combined. Using immunoSEQ multiplex PCR, the repertoire was profiled, and TCRdb retains in-frame clones only, with some absent. This sample has tens of thousands of clones; 81% occur once, and the top ten carry 26%. This clone was seen a single time. V lost 4 bases to trimming and J lost 7 bases; unmatched junction nucleotides: 5. CDR1 LGHNA and CDR2 YSLEER come from the germline V gene. CDR3 size: 14 residues. This TCR was recovered from an adult who received the AZD1222 COVID-19 vaccine. V is TRBV4-3 and J is TRBJ2-1, with 9 bases matching TRBD1. Source: peripheral blood, taken 28 days after the second AZD1222 dose. CDR3 residues: CASSPGQGVNEQFF. CDR3 in DNA: TGCGCCAGCAGCCCGGGACAGGGCGTGAATGAGCAGTTCTTC.